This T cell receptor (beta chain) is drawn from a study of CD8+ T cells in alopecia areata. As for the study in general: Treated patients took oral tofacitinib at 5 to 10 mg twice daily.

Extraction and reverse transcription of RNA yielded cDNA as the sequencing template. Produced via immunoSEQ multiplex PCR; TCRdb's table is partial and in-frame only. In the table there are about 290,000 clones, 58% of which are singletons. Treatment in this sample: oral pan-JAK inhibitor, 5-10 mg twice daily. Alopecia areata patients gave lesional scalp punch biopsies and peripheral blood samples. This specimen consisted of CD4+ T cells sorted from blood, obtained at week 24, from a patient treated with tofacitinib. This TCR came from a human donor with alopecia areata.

The CDR3, as DNA: TGTGCCATCAGTGGGGACAGGACGAACACTGAAGCTTTCTTT. It is translated as CAISGDRTNTEAFF. J is TRBJ1-1 and V is TRBV10-3; 8 bases are shared with TRBD1. The V gene end was trimmed by 4 bases and the J gene end by 1 base; junction bases not matched to a gene: 2. Germline V gene data show CDR1 as ENHRY and CDR2 as SYGVKD. This CDR3 region has 14 residues.